These 14 T cell receptor beta chains were all obtained from the same sample, sequenced in a study of cytomegalovirus exposure and HLA in healthy donors. Method: immunoSEQ multiplex PCR; TCRdb's copy keeps in-frame clones and lacks some. The repertoire holds around 98,000 clones, with 87% as singletons. Sequencing was done on a sample of PBMCs. These receptors originate from a woman aged 25 to 39 in good health and CMV-seronegative.

The V gene is TRBV5-1, the J gene TRBJ2-1, with 7 bases matching TRBD1. CDR1 SGHRS and CDR2 YFSETQ come from the germline V gene. The CDR3 contains 14 residues. The trim removed 5 bases at V and 5 bases at J, leaving 7 bases unmatched. The CDR3 sequence: CASRLQGEHNEQFF. DNA for the CDR3: TGCGCCAGCAGATTGCAGGGGGAACACAATGAGCAGTTCTTC.

The V and J genes are TRBV11-2 and TRBJ1-2, with 8 nucleotides matching TRBD1. V lost 6 bases to trimming and J lost 1 base; unmatched junction nucleotides: 10. This CDR3 is built from 16 residues. The germline gives CDR1 SGHAT, CDR2 FQNNGV. This CDR3 reads CASSRLRTGINYGYTF. The CDR3 coding sequence is TGTGCCAGCAGTCGACTCCGGACAGGGATTAACTATGGCTACACCTTC.

The rearrangement uses TRBV10-3 and TRBJ1-5; D not resolved. The CDR3 is made up of 18 amino acids. V was pared by 2 bases and J by 0 bases, with 17 bases between. Germline CDR1 ENHRY, CDR2 SYGVKD. CDR3: CAISERLQTGNSNQPQHF. Written as DNA, the CDR3 is TGTGCCATCAGTGAGCGTCTCCAAACGGGTAATAGCAATCAGCCCCAGCATTTT.

V is TRBV5-1 and J is TRBJ1-6; D call uncertain. This CDR3 has 16 amino acids. V was clipped by 4 bases and J by 5 bases, with 16 bases between them. The germline V gene has CDR1 SGHRS and CDR2 YFSETQ. The chain's CDR3 is CASSVGAGTDNSPLHF. CDR3 bases: TGCGCCAGCAGCGTCGGTGCAGGAACAGATAATTCACCCCTCCACTTT.

The CDR3 protein is CASSPPGSSGGGAYEQYF. In nucleotides, the CDR3 is TGTGCCAGCTCACCACCCGGGAGTAGCGGAGGAGGGGCCTACGAGCAGTACTTC. This chain connects TRBV18 to TRBJ2-7; possibly TRBD2 for D (6 bases). Trimming pared 0 bases from V and 2 bases from J, leaving 20 bases between. This CDR3 region has 18 residues. CDR1 KGHSH and CDR2 LQKENI come from the germline V gene.

The J gene is TRBJ1-2, the V gene TRBV28; the match to TRBD1 covers 7 bases. This CDR3 has 14 amino acids. Losses at the gene ends were 5 bases for V and 4 bases for J; bases not matched to a gene: 7. Germline V CDR1 and CDR2: MDHEN, SYDVKM. DNA for the CDR3: TGTGCCAGCAGTCTTAGGGGACAGACCTATGGCTACACCTTC. This gives the protein CASSLRGQTYGYTF.

The chain recombines TRBV4-2 with TRBJ2-7, with 7 bases lining up with TRBD2. The V gene end was trimmed by 1 base and the J gene end by 7 bases; junction bases not matched to a gene: 7. This CDR3 is built from 14 residues. Germline values: CDR1 LGHNA, CDR2 YNFKEQ. CDR3 nucleotide sequence: TGTGCCAGCAGCCAAGCACGGGGGGAATTTGAGCAGTACTTC. Translating gives CASSQARGEFEQYF.

The chain is built from TRBV7-9 and TRBJ1-1; D unresolved. Germline-derived CDR1 and CDR2 are SEHNR and FQNEAQ (reference sequence). Trimming took 1 base from V and 0 from J, leaving 9 bases between them. This CDR3 spans 15 amino acids. CDR3 nucleotides: TGTGCCAGCAGCTTAGGAGCGGGTATGAACACTGAAGCTTTCTTT. Translation: CASSLGAGMNTEAFF.

The rearrangement uses TRBV5-1 and TRBJ1-1; the match to TRBD1 covers 9 bases. J lost 3 bases, V lost 7 bases, and 4 bases had no gene match. This CDR3 spans 13 amino acids. The germline V gene has CDR1 SGHRS and CDR2 YFSETQ. CDR3 bases: TGCGCCAGCGCGACAGGGGGGCACACTGAAGCTTTCTTT. It translates to CASATGGHTEAFF.

In its sample, this clone was seen once. This rearrangement joins TRBV2 to TRBJ2-7; D remains unclear. Germline CDR1 is SNHLY and CDR2 is FYNNEI. CDR3 length: 12 amino acids. Trimming removed 2 bases from V and 1 base from J, with 3 bases in between. The CDR3 sequence: CASSEYSYEQYF. DNA of the CDR3: TGTGCCAGCAGTGAATATTCCTACGAGCAGTACTTC.

V usage is TRBV5-4 and J usage is TRBJ1-4; D gene ambiguous. This CDR3 is 13 amino acids long. From germline, CDR1 is SGHNT and CDR2 YYREEE (reference sequence). Between the trimmed V and J ends, which lost 1 base and 8 bases, there was a span of 9 bases. As DNA, the CDR3 is TGTGCCAGCAGCTTGACGGGAGAAGAAAAACTGTTTTTT. The encoded protein is CASSLTGEEKLFF.

V gene TRBV11-2 combines with J gene TRBJ2-1; 7 bases map to TRBD1. The germline CDR1 and CDR2 sequences are SGHAT and FQNNGV. Germline trimming cut 5 bases from V and 10 bases from J; bases unmatched to any gene: 2. The CDR3 is made up of 11 amino acids. The CDR3 reads CASSQGQEQFF. The CDR3 DNA is TGTGCCAGCAGCCAGGGACAGGAGCAGTTCTTC.

The gene calls are TRBV19 and TRBJ2-2, with D maybe TRBD2 (6 bases). The V end lost 9 bases, the J end lost 2 bases, and 16 bases lay between the germline ends. CDR3 length: 15 amino acids. Germline V CDR1 and CDR2: LNHDA, SQIVND (reference sequence). The CDR3 sequence is CASGRKGLNTGELFF. The CDR3 nucleotides are TGTGCCAGCGGCCGGAAGGGACTTAACACCGGGGAGCTGTTTTTT.

As DNA, the CDR3 is TGTGCCAGCAGCGCCCCGACTAGCGGATACTACAATGAGCAGTTCTTC. Translation gives CASSAPTSGYYNEQFF. The rearrangement links TRBV7-6 to TRBJ2-1; 9 nucleotides match TRBD2. The junction had 8 bases not matched to a gene; V was cut back by 5 bases and J by 3 bases. CDR3 length: 16 amino acids. From germline, CDR1 is SGHVS and CDR2 FNYEAQ.